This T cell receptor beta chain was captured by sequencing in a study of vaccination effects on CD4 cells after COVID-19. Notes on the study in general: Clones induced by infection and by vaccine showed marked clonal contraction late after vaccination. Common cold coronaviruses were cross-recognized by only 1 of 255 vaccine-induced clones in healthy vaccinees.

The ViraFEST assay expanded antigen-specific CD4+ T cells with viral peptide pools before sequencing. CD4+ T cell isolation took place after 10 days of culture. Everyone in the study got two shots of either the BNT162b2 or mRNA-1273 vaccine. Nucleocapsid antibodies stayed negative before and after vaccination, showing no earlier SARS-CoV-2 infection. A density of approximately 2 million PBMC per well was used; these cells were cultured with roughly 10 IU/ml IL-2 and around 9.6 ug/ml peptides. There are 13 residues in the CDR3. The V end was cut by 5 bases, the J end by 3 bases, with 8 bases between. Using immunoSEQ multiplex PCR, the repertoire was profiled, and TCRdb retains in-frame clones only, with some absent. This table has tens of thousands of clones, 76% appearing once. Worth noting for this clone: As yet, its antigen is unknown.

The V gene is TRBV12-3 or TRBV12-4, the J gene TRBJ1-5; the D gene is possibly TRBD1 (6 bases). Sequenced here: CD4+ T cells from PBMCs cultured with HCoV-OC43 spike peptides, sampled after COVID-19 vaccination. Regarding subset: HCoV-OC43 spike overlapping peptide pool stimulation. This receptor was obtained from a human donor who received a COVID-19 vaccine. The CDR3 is CASSRQANQPQHF. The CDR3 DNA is TGTGCCAGCAGTCGACAGGCCAATCAGCCCCAGCATTTT.